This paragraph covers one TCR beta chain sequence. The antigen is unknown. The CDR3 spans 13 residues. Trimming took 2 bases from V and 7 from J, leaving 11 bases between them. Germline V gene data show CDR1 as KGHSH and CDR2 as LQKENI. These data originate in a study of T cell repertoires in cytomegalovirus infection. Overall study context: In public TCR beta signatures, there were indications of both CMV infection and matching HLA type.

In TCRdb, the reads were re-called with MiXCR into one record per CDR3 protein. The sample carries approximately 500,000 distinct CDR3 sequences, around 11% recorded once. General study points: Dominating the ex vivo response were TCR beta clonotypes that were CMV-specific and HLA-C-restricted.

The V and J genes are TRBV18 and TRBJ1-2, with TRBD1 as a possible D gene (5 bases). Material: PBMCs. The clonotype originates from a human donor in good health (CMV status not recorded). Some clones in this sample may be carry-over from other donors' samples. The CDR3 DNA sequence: TGTGCCAGCTCACCAGATGAGGGGTTTGGCTACACCTTC. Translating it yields CASSPDEGFGYTF. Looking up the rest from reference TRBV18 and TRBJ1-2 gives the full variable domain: NAGVMQNPRHLVRRRGQEARLRCSPMKGHSHVYWYRQLPEEGLKFMVYLQKENIIDESGMPKERFSAEFPKEGPSILRIQQVVRGDSAAYFCASSPDEGFGYTFGSGTRLTVV.